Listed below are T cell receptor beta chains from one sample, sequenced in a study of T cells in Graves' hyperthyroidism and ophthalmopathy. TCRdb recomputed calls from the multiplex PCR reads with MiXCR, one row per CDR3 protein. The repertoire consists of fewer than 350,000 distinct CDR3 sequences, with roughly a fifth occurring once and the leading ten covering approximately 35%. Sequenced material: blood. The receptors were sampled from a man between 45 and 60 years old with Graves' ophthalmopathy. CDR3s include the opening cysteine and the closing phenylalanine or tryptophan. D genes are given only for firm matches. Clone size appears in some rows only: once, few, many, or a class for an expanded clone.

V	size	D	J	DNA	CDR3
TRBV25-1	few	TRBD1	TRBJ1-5	TGTGCCAGCAGCCAGGGACAGGGCAGCAATCAGCCCCAGCATTTT	CASSQGQGSNQPQHF
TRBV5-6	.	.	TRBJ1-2	TGTGCCAGCGGCCGCCTTGGGCCAGGGAGGAACTATGGCTACACCTTC	CASGRLGPGRNYGYTF
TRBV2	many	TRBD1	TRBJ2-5	TGTGCCAGCAGTGGACAGGGGATCCTCCAAGAGACCCAGTACTTC	CASSGQGILQETQYF
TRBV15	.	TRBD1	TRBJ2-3	TGTGCCACCAGCAGCAGACAGGGGCTGAGCACAGATACGCAGTATTTT	CATSSRQGLSTDTQYF
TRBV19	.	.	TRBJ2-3	TGTGCCAGTAGCCAGGGGTACGGTGACACAGATACGCAGTATTTT	CASSQGYGDTDTQYF
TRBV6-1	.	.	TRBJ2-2	TGTGCCAGCAGTTATAAGGGCAGGGCCTTCGGGTCTTCACACACCGGGGAGCTGTTTTTT	CASSYKGRAFGSSHTGELFF
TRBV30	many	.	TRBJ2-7	TGTGCCTGGAGTGTAAACGAGCAGTACTTC	CAWSVNEQYF
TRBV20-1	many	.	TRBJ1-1	TGCAGTACCTGGGGTGGGGTCCCGGGGAGGACTGAAGCTTTCTTT	CSTWGGVPGRTEAFF
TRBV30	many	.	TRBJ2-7	TGTGCCTGGAGCACCGGCACAAACAACAACGAGCAGTACTTC	CAWSTGTNNNEQYF
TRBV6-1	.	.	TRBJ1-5	TGTGCCAGCAGTCAACTAAATCAGCCCCAGCATTTT	CASSQLNQPQHF
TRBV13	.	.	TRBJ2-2	TGTGCCAGCAGCTTAAGGCCCGGGGAGCTGTTTTTT	CASSLRPGELFF
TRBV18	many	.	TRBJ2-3	TGTGCCAGCTCGAGCGATCGCACAGATACGCAGTATTTT	CASSSDRTDTQYF
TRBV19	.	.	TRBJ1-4	TGTGCCAGTAAAAGGGCAGGAGGTGAAAAACTGTTTTTT	CASKRAGGEKLFF
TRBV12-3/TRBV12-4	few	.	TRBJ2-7	TGTGCCAGCAGTTGGGGCGGGAAAGCCTACGAGCAGTACTTC	CASSWGGKAYEQYF
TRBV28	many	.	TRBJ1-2	TGTGCCAGCAGGCCACAGGTGGGAGGCTACACCTTC	CASRPQVGGYTF
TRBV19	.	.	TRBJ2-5	TGTGCCAGCAGAGATACAGGGACAGAGACCCAGTACTTC	CASRDTGTETQYF
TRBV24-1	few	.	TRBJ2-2	TGTGCCACCAGTGACCGAGGGCCCGGGGAGCTGTTTTTT	CATSDRGPGELFF
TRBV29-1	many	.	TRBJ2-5	TGCAGCGTTGATTACGGGCCAGAGACCCAGTACTTC	CSVDYGPETQYF
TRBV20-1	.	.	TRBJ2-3	TGCAGTGCTTTCAGAGATACGCAGTATTTT	CSAFRDTQYF
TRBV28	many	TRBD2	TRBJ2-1	TGTGCCAGCAGTCAACCGGGACTAGCGAGAAACAATGAGCAGTTCTTC	CASSQPGLARNNEQFF
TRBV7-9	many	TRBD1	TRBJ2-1	TGTGCCAGCAGCTCAGGGACAGGTGGTGGAGGGGAGCAGTTCTTC	CASSSGTGGGGEQFF
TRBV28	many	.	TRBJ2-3	TGTGCCAGCAGCCGTCCACGGCCTGGGGGTACAGATACGCAGTATTTT	CASSRPRPGGTDTQYF
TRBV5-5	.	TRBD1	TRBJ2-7	TGTGCCAGCAGCTTCGGGCAGGGACAGGGCGAGCAGTACTTC	CASSFGQGQGEQYF
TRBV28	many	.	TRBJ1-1	TGTGCCAGCAGTCCACCGGGACGCTCAGAAGCTTTCTTT	CASSPPGRSEAFF
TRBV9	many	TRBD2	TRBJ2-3	TGTGCCAGCAGCGGGAGCGGGGTCACAGATACGCAGTATTTT	CASSGSGVTDTQYF
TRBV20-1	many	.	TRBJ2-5	TGCAGTGCTAGAGATCGGGTCGGCGGGGAGACCCAGTACTTC	CSARDRVGGETQYF
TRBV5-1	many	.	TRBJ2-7	TGCGCCAGCAGCCCGGGGGCAGGGGCGGGCCACGAGCAGTACTTC	CASSPGAGAGHEQYF
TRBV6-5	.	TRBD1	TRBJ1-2	TGTGCCAGCAGTTACCGGACAGGGTATGGCTACACCTTC	CASSYRTGYGYTF
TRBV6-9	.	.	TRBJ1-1	TGTGCCAGCAGTTACGATGTTTGGGCAGATGAAGCTTTCTTT	CASSYDVWADEAFF
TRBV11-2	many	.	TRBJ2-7	TGTGCCAGCAGCTTTTCGGTGGACAGTTCCTACGAGCAGTACTTC	CASSFSVDSSYEQYF
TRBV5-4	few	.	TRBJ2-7	TGTGCCAGCAGCTTGGGGGTAGGGGGGGTTTTTCATAGCCAGGCTGCCTACGAGCAGTACTTC	CASSLGVGGVFHSQAAYEQYF
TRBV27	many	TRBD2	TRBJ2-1	TGTGCCAGCAGTTCCCTAGCGGGAGTGGGCAATGAGCAGTTCTTC	CASSSLAGVGNEQFF